The clone carrying this TCR beta chain occurred many times. Its antigen is as yet unknown. This record belongs to a study of breast tumors, draining lymph nodes, adjacent tissues. Study observations and caveats: Tumor T cell lymph node origin was a supported hypothesis, not proven. Most tumor T cells seemingly derive from lymph node, then expand in tumor. Tumor repertoires ranked between lymph nodes and nontumor tissue in diversity, with V and J gene preferences.

TCRdb fed the multiplex PCR reads into MiXCR, producing one record per CDR3 protein. The sample lists 200,000 to 300,000 distinct CDR3 sequences; more than 30% were seen once. Breast cancer patients provided tissue from their axillary draining lymph nodes. The germline V gene encodes CDR1 SGHNT and CDR2 YENEEA. Between the trimmed V and J ends, which lost 2 bases and 3 bases, there was a span of 8 bases. The CDR3 is 14 residues long. This sequence originates from a female donor with breast cancer. Some clones in this sample may be carry-over from other donors' samples. Source material: axillary lymph node tissue. The V and J genes are TRBV11-3 and TRBJ2-1, with D uncertain. The CDR3 is CASSLPNFYNEQFF. For the CDR3, the DNA is TGTGCCAGCAGCTTACCGAATTTCTACAATGAGCAGTTCTTC. The whole variable domain, remainder taken from reference TRBV11-3 and TRBJ2-1, is EAGVVQSPRYKIIEKKQPVAFWCNPISGHNTLYWYLQNLGQGPELLIRYENEEAVDDSQLPKDRFSAERLKGVDSTLKIQPAELGDSAVYLCASSLPNFYNEQFFGPGTRLTVL.